Listed here are 6 T cell receptor beta chains from one sample, sequenced in a study of T cells expressing NK-cell markers (TCRdb year 2020). Libraries were prepared through 5' RACE. The sequencer was an Illumina HiSeq 2000. The reads, reprocessed by TCRdb, yield one row per CDR3 protein sequence and no DNA. The table for this sample lists some 120,000 distinct CDR3 sequences. The top ten hold around a sixth of the sample. Sequenced: blood T cells: a sorted CD56 or NKG2C T cell subset, CD4+ or CD8+ T cells, or bulk PBMC T cells (not recorded which). The receptors were gathered from a woman aged 18 to 75 in good health.

This sequence joins TRBV7-9 and TRBJ2-7; TCRdb returns TRBD1, unconfirmable since there is no DNA. There are 16 residues in the CDR3. From germline, CDR1 is SEHNR and CDR2 FQNEAQ (reference sequence). The CDR3 protein is CASSHPSPGRAYEQYF.

CDR3 region: CASSQDQEGTGGSQETQYF. V is TRBV4-3 and J is TRBJ2-5; TCRdb picks TRBD1, but there is no DNA to check that call. The CDR3 extends over 19 amino acids. Per the germline V gene, CDR1 is LGHNA and CDR2 is YSLEER.

The chain combines TRBV27 with TRBJ1-5; absent DNA, TCRdb's TRBD1 call cannot be checked. Germline CDR1 MNHEY, CDR2 SMNVEV (reference sequence). The CDR3 runs 14 residues. CDR3 loop: CASSSGPGGQPQHF.

The chain carries TRBV4-3 and TRBJ1-2; the D call of TRBD1 rests on TCRdb alone, since no DNA is present to check it. The germline V gene encodes CDR1 LGHNA and CDR2 YSLEER. The CDR3 is 15 amino acids. CDR3 sequence reads: CASSPDRAANYGYTF.

The chain is built from TRBV14 and TRBJ2-3; the D call from TCRdb, TRBD1, cannot be confirmed without DNA. Germline assignment: CDR1 SGHDN and CDR2 FVKESK. This CDR3 region has 12 residues. CDR3: CASSQPGDTQYF.

This chain joins TRBV19 and TRBJ2-1; the D call of TRBD1 rests on TCRdb alone, since no DNA is present to check it. Per germline, CDR1 LNHDA and CDR2 SQIVND (reference sequence). This CDR3 has 17 residues. This CDR3 is CASSKIPGQGFYNELFF.